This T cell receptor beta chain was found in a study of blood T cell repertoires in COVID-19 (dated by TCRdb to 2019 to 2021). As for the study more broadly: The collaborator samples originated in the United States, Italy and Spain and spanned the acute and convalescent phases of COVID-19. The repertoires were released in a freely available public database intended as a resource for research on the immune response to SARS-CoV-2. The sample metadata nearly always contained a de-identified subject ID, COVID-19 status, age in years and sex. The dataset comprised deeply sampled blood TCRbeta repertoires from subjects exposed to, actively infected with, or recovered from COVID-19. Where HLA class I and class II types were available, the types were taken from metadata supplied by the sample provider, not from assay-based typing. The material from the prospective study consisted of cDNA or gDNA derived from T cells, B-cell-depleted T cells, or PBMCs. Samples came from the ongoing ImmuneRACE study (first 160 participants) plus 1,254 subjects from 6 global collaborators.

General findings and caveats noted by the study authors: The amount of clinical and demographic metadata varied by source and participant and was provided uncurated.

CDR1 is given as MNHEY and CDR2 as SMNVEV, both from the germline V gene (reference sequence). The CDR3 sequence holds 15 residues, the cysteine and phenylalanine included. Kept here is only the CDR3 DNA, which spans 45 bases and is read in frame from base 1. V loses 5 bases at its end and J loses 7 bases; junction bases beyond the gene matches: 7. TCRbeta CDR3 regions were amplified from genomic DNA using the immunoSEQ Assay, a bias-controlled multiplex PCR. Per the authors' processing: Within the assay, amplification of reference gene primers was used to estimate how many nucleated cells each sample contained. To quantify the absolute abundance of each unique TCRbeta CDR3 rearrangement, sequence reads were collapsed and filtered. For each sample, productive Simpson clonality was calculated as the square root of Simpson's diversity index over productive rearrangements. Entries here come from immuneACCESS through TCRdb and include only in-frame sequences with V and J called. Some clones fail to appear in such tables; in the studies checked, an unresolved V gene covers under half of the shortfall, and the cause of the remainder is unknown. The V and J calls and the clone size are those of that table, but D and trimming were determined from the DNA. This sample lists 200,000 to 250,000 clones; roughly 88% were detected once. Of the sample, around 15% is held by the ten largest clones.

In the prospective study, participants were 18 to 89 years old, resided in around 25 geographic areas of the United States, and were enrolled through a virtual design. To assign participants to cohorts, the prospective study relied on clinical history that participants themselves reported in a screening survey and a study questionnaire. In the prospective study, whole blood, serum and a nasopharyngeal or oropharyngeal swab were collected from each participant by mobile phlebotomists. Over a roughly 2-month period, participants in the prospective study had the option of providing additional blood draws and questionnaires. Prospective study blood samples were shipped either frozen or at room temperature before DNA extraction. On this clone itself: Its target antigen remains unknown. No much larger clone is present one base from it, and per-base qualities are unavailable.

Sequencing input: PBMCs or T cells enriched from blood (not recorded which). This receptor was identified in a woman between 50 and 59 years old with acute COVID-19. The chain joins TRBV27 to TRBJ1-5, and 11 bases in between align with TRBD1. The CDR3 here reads CASSPGQGVGQPQHF. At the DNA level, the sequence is TGTGCCAGCAGTCCGGGACAGGGGGTGGGACAGCCCCAGCATTTT.